This T cell receptor (beta chain) was retrieved from a study of T cells after yellow fever vaccination. Study overall: Any fraction with a low cell number was prepared using SMART-Seq v4 Ultra Low Input.

Universal primer sites and UMIs were introduced during 5'RACE template-switching synthesis of TCR cDNA. TCRdb reanalysed the 5' RACE reads using MiXCR and keeps one entry per CDR3 protein. The sample has some 500,000 distinct CDR3 sequences; approximately 13% are singletons. Trimming cost V 5 bases and J 9 bases; bases outside gene matches: 10. Germline V gene data show CDR1 as SGHVS and CDR2 as FQNEAQ. The CDR3 spans 14 residues. The chain uses TRBV7-8 and TRBJ2-1; 7 bases are a match to TRBD2. This sequence was found in a man aged 25 to 40 who received the YFV17D yellow fever vaccine. The sequencing used PBMCs, collected on the day of the yellow fever booster vaccination. CDR3 DNA: TGTGCCAGCAGCAGTCGGGCGGGAGTTGGTGAGCAGTTCTTC. Protein product: CASSSRAGVGEQFF.